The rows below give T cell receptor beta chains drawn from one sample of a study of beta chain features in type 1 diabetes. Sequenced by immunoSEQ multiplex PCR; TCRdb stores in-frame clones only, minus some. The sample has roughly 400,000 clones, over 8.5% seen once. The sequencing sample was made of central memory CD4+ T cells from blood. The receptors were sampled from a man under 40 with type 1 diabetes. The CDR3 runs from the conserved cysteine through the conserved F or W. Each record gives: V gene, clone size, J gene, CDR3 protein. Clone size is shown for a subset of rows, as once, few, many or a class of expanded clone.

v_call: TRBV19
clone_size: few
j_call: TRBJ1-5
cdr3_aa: CASSIQPTSGQPQHF

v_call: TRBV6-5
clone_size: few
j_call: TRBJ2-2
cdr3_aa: CASRNSGTYTGELFF

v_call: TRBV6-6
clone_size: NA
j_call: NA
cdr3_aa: CASSGGRTHYEQYF

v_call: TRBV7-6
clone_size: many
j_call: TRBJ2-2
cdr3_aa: CASSLGPGQGAGELFF

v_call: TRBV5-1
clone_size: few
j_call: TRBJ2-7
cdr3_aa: CASSLEMQSFYEQYF

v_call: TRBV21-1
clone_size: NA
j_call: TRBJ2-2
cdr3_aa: CASSKEGQITGELFF

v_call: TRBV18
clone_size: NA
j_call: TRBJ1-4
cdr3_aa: CASSRGLTTNEKLFF

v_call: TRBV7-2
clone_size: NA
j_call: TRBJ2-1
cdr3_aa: CASSLLAGGKEQFF

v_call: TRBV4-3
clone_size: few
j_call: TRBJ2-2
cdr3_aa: CASSQGVGGGFAGELFF

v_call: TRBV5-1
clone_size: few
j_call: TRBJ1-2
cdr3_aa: CASSLEGRPHYGYTF

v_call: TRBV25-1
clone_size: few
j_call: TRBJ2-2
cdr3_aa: CASSENGPGPSNTGELFF

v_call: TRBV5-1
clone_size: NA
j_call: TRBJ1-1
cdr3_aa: CASSLGQGLAEAFF

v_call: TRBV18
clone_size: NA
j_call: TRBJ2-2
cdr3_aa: CASSPVTVNTGELFF

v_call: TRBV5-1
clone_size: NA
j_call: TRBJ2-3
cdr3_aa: CASSLGGYTDTQYF

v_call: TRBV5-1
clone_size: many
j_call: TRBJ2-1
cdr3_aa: CASSLNSYNEQFF

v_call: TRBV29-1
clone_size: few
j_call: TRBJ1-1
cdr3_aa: CSVEGPGGAFF

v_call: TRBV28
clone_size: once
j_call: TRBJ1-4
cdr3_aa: CASSRDVRNEKLFF

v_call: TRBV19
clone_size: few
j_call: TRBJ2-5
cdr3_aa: CASSSGLAGRQETQYF

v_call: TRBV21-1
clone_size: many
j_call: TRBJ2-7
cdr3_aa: CASSTQSDIRDRGRYEQYF

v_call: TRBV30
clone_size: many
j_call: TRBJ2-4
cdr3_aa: CAWSVERGGNIQYF

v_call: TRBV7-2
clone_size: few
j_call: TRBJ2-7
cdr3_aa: CASSLSASGRGVSYEQYF

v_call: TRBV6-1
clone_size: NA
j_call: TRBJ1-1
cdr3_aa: CASSPRDEAFF

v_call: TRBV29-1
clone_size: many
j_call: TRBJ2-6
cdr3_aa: CSTGSAASGANVLTF

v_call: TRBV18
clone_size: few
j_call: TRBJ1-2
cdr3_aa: CASSPPADWDGYTF

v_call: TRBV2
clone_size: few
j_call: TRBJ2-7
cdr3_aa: CASSDRPYEQYF

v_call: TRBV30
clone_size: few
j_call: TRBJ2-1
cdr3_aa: CAWRRWTGARNEQFF

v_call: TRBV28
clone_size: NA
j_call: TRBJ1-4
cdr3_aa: CASSRDTSNEKLFF

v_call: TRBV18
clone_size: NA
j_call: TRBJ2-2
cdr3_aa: CASSPLETAGELFF

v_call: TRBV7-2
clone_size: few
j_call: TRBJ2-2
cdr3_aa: CASSNLFNTGELFF

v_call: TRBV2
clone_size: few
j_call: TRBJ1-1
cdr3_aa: CASGDRSGTEAFF

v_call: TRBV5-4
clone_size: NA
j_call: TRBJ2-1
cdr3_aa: CASSLRGQGRNEQFF

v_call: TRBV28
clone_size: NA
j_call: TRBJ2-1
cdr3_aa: CASSFWQRNEQFF

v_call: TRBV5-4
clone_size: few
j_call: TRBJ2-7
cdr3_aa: CASSQDPLSSYEQYF

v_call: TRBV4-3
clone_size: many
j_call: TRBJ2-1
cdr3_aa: CASSHLDVVTYNEQFF

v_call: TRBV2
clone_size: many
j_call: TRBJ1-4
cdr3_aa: CASGRDRSEKLFF

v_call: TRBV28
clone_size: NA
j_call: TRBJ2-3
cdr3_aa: CASRDLAGWVTQYF

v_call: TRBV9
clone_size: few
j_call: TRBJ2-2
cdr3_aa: CASSGTPVLNTGELFF

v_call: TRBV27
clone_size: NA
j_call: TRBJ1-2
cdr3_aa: CASSKQGVPNYGYTF

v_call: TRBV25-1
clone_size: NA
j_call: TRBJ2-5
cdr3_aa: CASSFPRGTQYF

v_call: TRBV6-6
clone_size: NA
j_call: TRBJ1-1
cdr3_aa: CASSLLPTNTEAFF

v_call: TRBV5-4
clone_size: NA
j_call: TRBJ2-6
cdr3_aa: CASSWSSGANVLTF

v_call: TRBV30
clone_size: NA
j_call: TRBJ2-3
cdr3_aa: CAWTGRTADTQYF

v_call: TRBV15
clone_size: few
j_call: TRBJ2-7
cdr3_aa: CATSREQGTGVYEQYF

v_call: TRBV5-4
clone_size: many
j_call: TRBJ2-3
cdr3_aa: CASGSDTQYF

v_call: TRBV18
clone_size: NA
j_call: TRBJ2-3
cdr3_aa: CASSPTGGDTQYF

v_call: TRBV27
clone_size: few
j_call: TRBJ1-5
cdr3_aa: CASRSLYFQGGNQPQHF

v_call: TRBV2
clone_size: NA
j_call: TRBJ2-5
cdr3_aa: CASGSGTSVGETQYF

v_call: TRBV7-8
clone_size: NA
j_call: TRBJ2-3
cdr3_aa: CASTPGLGNTDTQYF

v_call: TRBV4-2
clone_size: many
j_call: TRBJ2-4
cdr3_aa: CASSNSGRAGDIQYF

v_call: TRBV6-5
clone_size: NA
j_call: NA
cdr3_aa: CASSYPASGRYEQYF

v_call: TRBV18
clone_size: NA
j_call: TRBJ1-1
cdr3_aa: CASSPRDSLRTEAFF

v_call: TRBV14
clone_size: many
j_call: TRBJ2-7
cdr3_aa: CASSQGGLAAGYEQYF

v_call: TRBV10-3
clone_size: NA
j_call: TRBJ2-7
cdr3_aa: CAISAQHDGGYEQYF